The following is a TCR beta chain sequence with its context. Its antigen is still unknown. This sample was taken from a study of blood T cells in healthy people across ages. V was cut by 2 bases and J by 0 bases, with 11 bases left in between. The germline CDR1 and CDR2 sequences are SGDLS and YYNGEE. The CDR3 loop spans 15 amino acids. Then a second PCR, running roughly 6 to 11 cycles, was carried out with a sample-barcoded 5' primer and a J-beta primer mix. Each cDNA was tagged by a template-switch adaptor containing 12 random nucleotides. MiXCR, applied by TCRdb to the 5' RACE reads, yields one record per CDR3 protein. The profile shows roughly 500,000 distinct CDR3 sequences, about 24% of them singletons. Whole-study findings and limits: One million T cells yielded diversity estimates that were considered underestimates. Roughly linear declines in TCR beta diversity per million T cells occurred with age.

The same sample was also used in a study of T cells of mothers and their children.

The chain joins TRBV9 to TRBJ1-1; D unresolved. The TCR originated in a boy aged 5-17 years in good health. The specimen was blood. CDR3 nucleotides: TGTGCCAGCAGCGTTCAACAGTCTATGAACACTGAAGCTTTCTTT. The encoded protein is CASSVQQSMNTEAFF.